Listed below are T cell receptor beta chains from one sample, sequenced in a study of T-cell reconstitution after alpha-beta-depleted transplantation in children. TCRdb recomputed calls from the PCR reads with MiXCR, one row per CDR3 protein. The table records 98,000 or so distinct CDR3 sequences, approximately 6% of them present only once. Specimen: PBMCs, mostly from graft donor cells, collected 360 days after TCRalphabeta/CD19-depleted stem cell transplant. The receptors originated from a male patient aged 2 to 10 who had a stem cell transplant for acute lymphoblastic leukemia, so the T cells may come from the graft donor. The CDR3 runs from the conserved cysteine through the conserved F or W. A D gene is named only where the DNA matches it firmly. Where a row states a size, it is once, few, many or the class of an expanded clone; other rows omit it.

many,TRBJ1-5,-,TRBV10-3,CAISESGDSNQPQHF,TGTGCCATCAGTGAGTCGGGGGATAGCAATCAGCCCCAGCATTTT
-,TRBJ2-2,TRBD1,TRBV9,CASSFLGGPKPGELFF,TGTGCCAGCAGCTTCCTAGGGGGCCCTAAGCCCGGGGAGCTGTTTTTT
many,TRBJ2-7,-,TRBV7-2,CASSLLAPGFDEQYF,TGTGCCAGCAGCTTACTAGCGCCAGGTTTCGACGAGCAGTACTTC
few,TRBJ2-3,TRBD2,TRBV19,CASSLAGRSTDTQYF,TGTGCCAGTAGTCTAGCGGGCCGCAGCACAGATACGCAGTATTTT
many,TRBJ1-2,TRBD1,TRBV7-3,CASSPGTGHYGYTF,TGTGCCAGCAGCCCCGGGACAGGGCACTATGGCTACACCTTC
-,TRBJ2-1,-,TRBV9,CASSAAGATYNEQFF,TGTGCCAGCAGCGCAGCGGGCGCCACCTACAATGAGCAGTTCTTC
few,TRBJ1-4,TRBD1,TRBV27,CASRGQGIEKLFF,TGTGCCAGCAGGGGACAGGGTATTGAAAAACTGTTTTTT
many,TRBJ2-4,TRBD1,TRBV7-8,CASSSGQAKNIQYF,TGTGCCAGCAGCTCGGGACAGGCCAAAAACATTCAGTACTTC
-,TRBJ2-3,TRBD2,TRBV5-6,CASSAWTSGRATDTQYF,TGTGCCAGCAGCGCCTGGACTAGCGGGAGGGCGACAGATACGCAGTATTTT
many,TRBJ2-1,TRBD2,TRBV5-1,CASQILAGPRNEQFF,TGCGCCAGCCAGATCCTAGCGGGTCCAAGGAATGAGCAGTTCTTC
few,TRBJ2-7,-,TRBV27,CASRGYRPHEQYF,TGTGCCAGCAGGGGCTACAGGCCCCACGAGCAGTACTTC